The subject of this entry is one TCR beta chain. The CDR3 has 16 residues. Per germline, CDR1 MDHEN and CDR2 SYDVKM. V lost 6 bases to trimming and J lost 4 bases; unmatched junction nucleotides: 14. This sample was taken from a study of blood T cell repertoires in COVID-19. Looking at the study overall: There were acute and convalescent COVID-19 samples, and they came from the United States, Italy and Spain. In each case, the material was cDNA or gDNA derived from T cells, B-cell-depleted T cells, or PBMCs.

Source study methods: Quantification of nucleated cells was approximated via reference gene primer amplification. This table comes from immunoSEQ multiplex PCR, and its TCRdb copy is limited to in-frame clones, with some not included. V, J and clone size are those of that table, while D and trimming were read from the DNA. The profile shows about 100,000 clones, approximately 81% of them singletons. Sequenced material: peripheral blood. The TCR sequence derives from a human donor in a cohort sampled during active COVID-19. The chain carries TRBV28 and TRBJ1-2, with 7 nucleotides matching TRBD1. CDR3: CASRVPIGTALYGYTF. For the CDR3, the DNA is TGTGCCAGCAGAGTGCCCATCGGGACAGCTCTCTATGGCTACACCTTC.